One sample yielded the 8 T cell receptor beta chains listed below, sequenced in a study of blood T cell repertoires in COVID-19. Generated by immunoSEQ multiplex PCR, the TCRdb table keeps only in-frame clones and is missing some. The sample shows tens of thousands of clones, roughly 80% of them seen only once. The material sequenced was peripheral blood. Source of these receptors: an older man with COVID-19, enrolled during active disease.

V is TRBV24-1 and J is TRBJ2-3, with 12 bases identical to TRBD2. Looked up from germline, CDR1 is KGHDR and CDR2 is SFDVKD. Losses at the gene ends were 7 bases for V and 8 bases for J; bases not matched to a gene: 9. The CDR3 is 15 residues long. The CDR3 here is CATSPLAGGPGTQYF. The CDR3 DNA reads as TGTGCCACCAGCCCACTAGCGGGAGGACCAGGTACGCAGTATTTT.

V is TRBV28 and J is TRBJ2-2; D is perhaps TRBD1 (6 bases). The CDR3 is made up of 14 amino acids. Trimming took 7 bases from V and 4 from J, leaving 13 bases between them. From germline, CDR1 is MDHEN and CDR2 SYDVKM. The CDR3 bases are TGTGCCAGCAAGAGAGGACAGAGCACCGGGGAGCTGTTTTTT. This translates into CASKRGQSTGELFF.

V and J are TRBV19 and TRBJ2-7; 11 bases fit TRBD2. Germline CDR1 and CDR2: LNHDA and SQIVND (reference sequence). This CDR3 comprises 14 residues. The trim removed 6 bases at V and 7 bases at J, leaving 8 bases unmatched. CDR3 coding DNA: TGTGCCAGTAGGTCGCTAGCGGGAGGAAGGGAGCAGTACTTC. It codes for CASRSLAGGREQYF. Together with reference TRBV19 and TRBJ2-7, the CDR3 gives the full variable domain: DGGITQSPKYLFRKEGQNVTLSCEQNLNHDAMYWYRQDPGQGLRLIYYSQIVNDFQKGDIAEGYSVSREKKESFPLTVTSAQKNPTAFYLCASRSLAGGREQYFGPGTRLTVT.

This chain joins TRBV6-2 or TRBV6-3 and TRBJ2-7; 9 positions agree with TRBD1. This CDR3 has 16 residues. Germline values: CDR1 MNHEY, CDR2 SVGEGT. V lost 6 bases, J lost 4 bases, and 13 bases stayed unmatched. CDR3 in DNA: TGTGCCAGCAGCTTCCCGCGGTCCGGGACAGGGTACGAGCAGTACTTC. It codes for CASSFPRSGTGYEQYF.

The rearrangement links TRBV6-6 to TRBJ1-3; perhaps TRBD1 as D (5 bases). The germline gives CDR1 MNHNY, CDR2 SVGAGI (reference sequence). The CDR3 sequence is 17 residues long. Trimming stripped 5 bases from V and 2 bases from J, with 19 bases between. In DNA form, the CDR3 reads TGTGCCAGCAGTCCAGAGATGGGGGGAAGACCTGGAAACACCATATATTTT. Residues: CASSPEMGGRPGNTIYF.

The chain recombines TRBV9 with TRBJ2-7, with 8 bases that match TRBD1. The V gene end was trimmed by 4 bases and the J gene end by 7 bases; junction bases not matched to a gene: 7. Germline V CDR1 and CDR2: SGDLS, YYNGEE. The CDR3 spans 13 residues. CDR3 residues: CASSKDRVEEQYF. The CDR3 nucleotides are TGTGCCAGCAGCAAGGACAGGGTCGAGGAGCAGTACTTC.

The rearrangement uses TRBV5-4 and TRBJ2-1; 7 nucleotides match TRBD2. Germline V CDR1 and CDR2: SGHNT, YYREEE (reference sequence). The J segment lost 5 bases and the V segment lost 6 bases, leaving 23 bases of the junction unmatched. This CDR3 is built from 19 residues. CDR3 in DNA: TGTGCCAGCAACCGCGGTGGATCGCGGGAGACGTATTTGGACAATGAGCAGTTCTTC. This codes for CASNRGGSRETYLDNEQFF.

As DNA, the CDR3 is TGTGCCATCAGTGGCTCTAGCGGACGCTCTGGGGCCAACGTCCTGACTTTC. This encodes CAISGSSGRSGANVLTF. The chain couples TRBV10-3 to TRBJ2-6; 7 bases fit TRBD2. V lost 4 bases, J lost 0 bases, and 6 bases stayed unmatched. Germline V CDR1 and CDR2: ENHRY, SYGVKD. The CDR3 is 17 residues long.